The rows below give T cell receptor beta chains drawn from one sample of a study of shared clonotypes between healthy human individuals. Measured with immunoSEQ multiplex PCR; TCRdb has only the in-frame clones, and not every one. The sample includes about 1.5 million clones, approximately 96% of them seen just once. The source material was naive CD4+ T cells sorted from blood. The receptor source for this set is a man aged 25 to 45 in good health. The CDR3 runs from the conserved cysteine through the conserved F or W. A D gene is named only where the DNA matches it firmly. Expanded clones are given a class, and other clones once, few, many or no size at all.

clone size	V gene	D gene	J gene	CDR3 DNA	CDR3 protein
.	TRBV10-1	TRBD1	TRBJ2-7	TGCGCCAGCAGTCTCGGGACAGGGGGCTTCGACGAGCAGTACTTC	CASSLGTGGFDEQYF
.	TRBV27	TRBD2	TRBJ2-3	TGTGCCAGCAGTTTTTTAAGCGGGAGGGTTCCAGATACGCAGTATTTT	CASSFLSGRVPDTQYF
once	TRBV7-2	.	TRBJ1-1	TGTGCCAGCAGCACGCGGACGGTGAACACTGAAGCTTTCTTT	CASSTRTVNTEAFF
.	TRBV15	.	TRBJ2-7	TGTGCCACCAGCAGAGATGGGAACAGGGCGTCCTACGAGCAGTACTTC	CATSRDGNRASYEQYF
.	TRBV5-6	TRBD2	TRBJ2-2	TGTGCCAGCAGCACGGGACTAGCGGGAGTCCGGGAGCTGTTTTTT	CASSTGLAGVRELFF
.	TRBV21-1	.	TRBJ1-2	TGTGCCAGCAGCAAAGGAACCCCCCTGAAAAAGTGGAACTATGGCTACACCTTC	CASSKGTPLKKWNYGYTF
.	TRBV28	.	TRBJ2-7	TGTGCCAGCAGTGCGCCGGCTAGCTACGAGCAGTACTTC	CASSAPASYEQYF
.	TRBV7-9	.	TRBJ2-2	TGTGCCAACCGAAACGGGCCTTCGAACACCGGGGAGCTGTTTTTT	CANRNGPSNTGELFF
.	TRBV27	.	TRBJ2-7	TGTGCCAGCAGTTTCACAGGTTTTGCCGACGAGCAGTACTTC	CASSFTGFADEQYF
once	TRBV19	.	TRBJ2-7	TGTGCCAGTTCCAGAGGGGCCGAAGGCAACGAGCAGTACTTC	CASSRGAEGNEQYF
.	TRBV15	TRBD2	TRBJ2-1	TGTGCCACAAAGCTTGGAACTAGCGGGAACTCCTACAATGAGCAGTTCTTC	CATKLGTSGNSYNEQFF
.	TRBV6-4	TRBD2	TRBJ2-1	TGTGCCAGCAGTGACTCGGTACTAGCGGGTTACAATGAGCAGTTCTTC	CASSDSVLAGYNEQFF
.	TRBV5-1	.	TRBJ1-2	TGCGCCAGCAGCTTGGCAGGTTGGGGATACTATGGCTACACCTTC	CASSLAGWGYYGYTF
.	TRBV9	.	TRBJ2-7	TGTGCCAGCAGGGGGAACTACGAGCAGTACTTC	CASRGNYEQYF
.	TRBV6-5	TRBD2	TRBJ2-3	TGTGCCAGCAGGCCGAGCGGGGGGCCAGATACGCAGTATTTT	CASRPSGGPDTQYF
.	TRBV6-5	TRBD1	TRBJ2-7	TGTGCCAGCAGTTACTCTTGGACAGGGACCTACGAGCAGTACTTC	CASSYSWTGTYEQYF
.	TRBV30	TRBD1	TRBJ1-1	TGTGCCTGGAGTTCTGACAGGGGCACTGAAGCTTTCTTT	CAWSSDRGTEAFF
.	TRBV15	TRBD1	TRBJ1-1	TGTGCCACCAGCAGAGAGTTCGGGACAGGGGGCAGAGGCACTGAAGCTTTCTTT	CATSREFGTGGRGTEAFF
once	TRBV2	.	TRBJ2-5	TGTGCCAGCAGAATCGGGGTGGTAGAGACCCAGTACTTC	CASRIGVVETQYF
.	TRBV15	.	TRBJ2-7	TGTGCCACCAGCCTCGAGACTCGGGACGAGCAGTACTTC	CATSLETRDEQYF
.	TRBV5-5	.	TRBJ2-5	TGTGCCAGCAGCTTGGTGTTCGACATGGCGGAGACCCAGTACTTC	CASSLVFDMAETQYF
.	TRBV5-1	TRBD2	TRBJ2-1	TGCGCCAGCAGCCTGGGACTAGCGGGAGTCACATACAATGAGCAGTTCTTC	CASSLGLAGVTYNEQFF
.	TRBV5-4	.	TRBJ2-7	TGTGCCAGCAGCTTGGATTCAGGTGATTACGAGCAGTACTTC	CASSLDSGDYEQYF
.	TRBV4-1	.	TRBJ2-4	TGCGCCAGCAGCCAAGAGGAGATCAAAAACATTCAGTACTTC	CASSQEEIKNIQYF
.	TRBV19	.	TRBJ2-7	TGTGCCAGTAGCGAAGTCCGGAGTTCCGCGATCTCCTACGAGCAGTACTTC	CASSEVRSSAISYEQYF
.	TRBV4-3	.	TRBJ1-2	TGCGCCAGCAGCCAAGATCTCGGGGATGGCTACACCTTC	CASSQDLGDGYTF
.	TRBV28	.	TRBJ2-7	TGTGCCTCCGAAAACAGGGACTACCGAGCCTACGAGCAGTACTTC	CASENRDYRAYEQYF
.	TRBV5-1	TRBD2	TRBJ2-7	TGCGCCAGCAGCCCGACCCCGACTAGCGGGATTTTTCCCGCCACCTACGAGCAGTACTTC	CASSPTPTSGIFPATYEQYF
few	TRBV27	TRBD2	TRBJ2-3	TGTGCCAGCAGTTTATGGACTAGCGGGGGAGATACGCAGTATTTT	CASSLWTSGGDTQYF
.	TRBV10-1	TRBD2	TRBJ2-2	TGCGCCAGCAGTGAACTAGCGGACACCGGGGAGCTGTTTTTT	CASSELADTGELFF
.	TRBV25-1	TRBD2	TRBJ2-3	TGTGCCACTGGGAGCGGGAGGGAAAATACGCAGTATTTT	CATGSGRENTQYF
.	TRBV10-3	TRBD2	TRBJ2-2	TGTGCCATCAGTGAGCCGGGACTAGCGGACGCGAACACCGGGGAGCTGTTTTTT	CAISEPGLADANTGELFF
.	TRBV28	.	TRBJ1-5	TGTGCCAGCAGCCAACAGGGAGGGCATCAGCCCCAGCATTTT	CASSQQGGHQPQHF
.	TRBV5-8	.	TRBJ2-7	TGTGCCAGCAGCTTGGGGGGGACCGAGCAGTACTTC	CASSLGGTEQYF
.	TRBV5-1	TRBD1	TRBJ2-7	TGCGCCAGCAGCTTGGGACAGGGGATTGCCTACGAGCAGTACTTC	CASSLGQGIAYEQYF
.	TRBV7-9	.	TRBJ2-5	TGTGCCAGCACTAGGGGGGGTGGCGAAGAGACCCAGTACTTC	CASTRGGGEETQYF
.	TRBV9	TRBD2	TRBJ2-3	TGTGCCAGCAGCGTAGTAGCGGGAGGATCAGATACGCAGTATTTT	CASSVVAGGSDTQYF
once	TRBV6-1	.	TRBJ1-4	TGTGCCAGCAGTGGGAGGACAGATGCAACTAATGAAAAACTGTTTTTT	CASSGRTDATNEKLFF
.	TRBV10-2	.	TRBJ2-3	TGCGCCAGCAGTGTAAGTATTGCGGGACACACAGATACGCAGTATTTT	CASSVSIAGHTDTQYF
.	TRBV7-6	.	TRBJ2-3	TGTGCCAGCAGCTCCAAGCGGAGCACAGATACGCAGTATTTT	CASSSKRSTDTQYF
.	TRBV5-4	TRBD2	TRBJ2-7	TGTGCCAGCAGTTTGACTAGCGGGAGCTCCTACGAGCAGTACTTC	CASSLTSGSSYEQYF
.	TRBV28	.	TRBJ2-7	TGTGCCAGCACCGAGGGGACGTCCTACGAGCAGTACTTC	CASTEGTSYEQYF
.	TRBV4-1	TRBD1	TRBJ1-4	TGCGCCAGCAGCCAAGTGGGGACAGCTAATGAAAAACTGTTTTTT	CASSQVGTANEKLFF
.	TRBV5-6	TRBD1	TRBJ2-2	TGTGCCAGCAGCCGACAGGGTGGCGACACCGGGGAGCTGTTTTTT	CASSRQGGDTGELFF
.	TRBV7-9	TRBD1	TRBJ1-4	TGTGCCAGTTCCCCCGGGACAGGGGAAAAACTGTTTTTT	CASSPGTGEKLFF
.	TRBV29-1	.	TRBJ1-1	TGCAGCGGCGACGGCATCTTGAACACTGAAGCTTTCTTT	CSGDGILNTEAFF
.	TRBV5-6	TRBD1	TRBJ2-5	TGTGCCAGCAGCTTCGTCGCAGGGGGCAGGGAGACCCAGTACTTC	CASSFVAGGRETQYF
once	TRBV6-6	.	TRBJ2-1	TGTGCCAGCAGGACGCCCGGCACTCTTCCCTACAATGAGCAGTTCTTC	CASRTPGTLPYNEQFF
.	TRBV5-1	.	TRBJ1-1	TGCGCCAGCAGGAATCAAGCGAACACTGAAGCTTTCTTT	CASRNQANTEAFF
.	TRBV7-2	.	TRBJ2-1	TGTGCCAGCAGCTTAGGAATAGTCGGGCAGTTCTTC	CASSLGIVGQFF
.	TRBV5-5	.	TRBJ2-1	TGTGCCAGCAGCCCAGGTTTAGGTGAGCAGTTCTTC	CASSPGLGEQFF
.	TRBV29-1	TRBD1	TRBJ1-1	TGCAGCGCGGGACAGGGGGCGGTCACTGAAGCTTTCTTT	CSAGQGAVTEAFF
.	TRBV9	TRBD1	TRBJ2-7	TGTGCCAGCAGCTGGGAAGGGACAGATGAAAAGCAGTACTTC	CASSWEGTDEKQYF